The T cell receptor beta chain described here comes from a study of long-term antiretroviral therapy in people with HIV. Study information: Samples collected earliest predate the 2015 immediate-ART recommendation by about a decade.

Investigators performed immunoSEQ version v3.0 at survey level. Sequenced by immunoSEQ multiplex PCR; TCRdb stores in-frame clones only, minus some. This table has some 20,000 clones, 86% appearing once. V was trimmed by 2 bases and J by 0 bases, leaving 3 bases between them. The CDR3 consists of 12 residues. Looked up from germline, CDR1 is SGHDT and CDR2 is YYEEEE. For this clone: Its antigen is not known.

General study results and limits: Post-treatment diversity went higher with ART but stayed below transplant donor controls. Dominance of pre-ART expanded clones persisted, fluctuating and often declining after ART. CDR3 length ranges were narrower in HIV repertoires than in controls.

The rearrangement links TRBV5-6 to TRBJ2-7; D gene unclear. The sequencing used unsorted PBMCs, collected 0.5 years after starting antiretroviral therapy. The source is a man aged 35 to 55 with HIV. CDR3 protein: CASSFSSYEQYF. The DNA for the CDR3 is TGTGCCAGCAGCTTTAGCTCCTACGAGCAGTACTTC.